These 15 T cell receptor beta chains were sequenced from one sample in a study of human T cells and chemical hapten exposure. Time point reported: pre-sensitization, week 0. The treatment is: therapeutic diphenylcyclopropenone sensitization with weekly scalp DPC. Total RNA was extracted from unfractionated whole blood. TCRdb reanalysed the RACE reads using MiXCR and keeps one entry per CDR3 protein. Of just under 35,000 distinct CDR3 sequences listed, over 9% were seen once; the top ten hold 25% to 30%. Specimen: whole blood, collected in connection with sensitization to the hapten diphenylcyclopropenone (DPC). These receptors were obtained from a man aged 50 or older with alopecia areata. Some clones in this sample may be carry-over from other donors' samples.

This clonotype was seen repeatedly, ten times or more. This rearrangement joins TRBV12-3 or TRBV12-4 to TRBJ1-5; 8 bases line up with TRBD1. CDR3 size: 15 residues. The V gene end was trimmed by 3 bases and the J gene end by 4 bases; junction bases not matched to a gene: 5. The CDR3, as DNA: TGTGCCAGCAGTTTGCAGGGGGCCTGGAATCAGCCCCAGCATTTT. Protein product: CASSLQGAWNQPQHF.

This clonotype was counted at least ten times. DNA for the CDR3: TGTGCCAGCAGTTTTTTTCGGGGTTCCTACGAGCAGTACTTC. Its protein is CASSFFRGSYEQYF. The chain employs TRBV28 and TRBJ2-7, with D possibly TRBD2 on 5 matching bases. Germline V gene sequence: CDR1 MDHEN, CDR2 SYDVKM. The CDR3 loop spans 14 amino acids. Trimming shortened V by 3 bases and J by 1 base, and 10 bases separated the two germline ends.

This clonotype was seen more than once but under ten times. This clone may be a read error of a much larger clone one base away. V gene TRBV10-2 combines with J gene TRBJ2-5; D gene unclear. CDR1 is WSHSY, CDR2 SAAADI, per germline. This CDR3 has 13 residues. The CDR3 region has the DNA TGCTCCAGCAGCCGACATCTCCAAGAGACCCAGTACTTC. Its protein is CSSSRHLQETQYF.

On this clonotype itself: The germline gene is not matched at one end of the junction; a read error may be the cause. The CDR3 DNA reads as TGTGTCAGCAGCTTCGGGGGAACCGGGGAGCTGTTTTTT. As protein: CVSSFGGTGELFF. This chain links TRBV7-9 with TRBJ2-2; possible D gene TRBD2, 6 bases. This CDR3 has 13 residues. Germline V gene data show CDR1 as SEHNR and CDR2 as FQNEAQ (reference sequence).

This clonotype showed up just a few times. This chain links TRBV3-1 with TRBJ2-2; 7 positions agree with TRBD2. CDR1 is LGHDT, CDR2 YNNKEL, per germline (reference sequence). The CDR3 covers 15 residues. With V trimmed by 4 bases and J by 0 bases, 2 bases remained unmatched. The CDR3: CASSRGGTNTGELFF. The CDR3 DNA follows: TGTGCCAGCAGCCGGGGGGGTACGAACACCGGGGAGCTGTTTTTT.

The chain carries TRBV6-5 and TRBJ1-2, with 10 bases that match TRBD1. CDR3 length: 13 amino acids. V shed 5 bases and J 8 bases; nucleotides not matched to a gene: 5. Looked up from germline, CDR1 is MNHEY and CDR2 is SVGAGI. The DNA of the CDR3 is TGTGCCAGCAGTAAGGGACAGGGGCTCGGCTACACCTTC. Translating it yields CASSKGQGLGYTF.

As DNA, the CDR3 is TGTGCCAGCAGTCGACAGGGGCTTGTTGAAAAACTGTTTTTT. Translating it yields CASSRQGLVEKLFF. The chain recombines TRBV28 with TRBJ1-4; 8 positions agree with TRBD1. The CDR3 is 14 amino acids. Losses at the gene ends were 5 bases for V and 7 bases for J; bases not matched to a gene: 6. CDR1 and CDR2 (germline): MDHEN, SYDVKM.

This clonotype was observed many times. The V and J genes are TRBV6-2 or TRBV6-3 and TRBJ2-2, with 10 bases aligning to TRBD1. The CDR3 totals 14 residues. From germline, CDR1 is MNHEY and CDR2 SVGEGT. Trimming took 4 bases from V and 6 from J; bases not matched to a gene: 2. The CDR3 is CASSFGQGAGELFF. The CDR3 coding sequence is TGTGCCAGCAGTTTCGGACAGGGGGCCGGGGAGCTGTTTTTT.

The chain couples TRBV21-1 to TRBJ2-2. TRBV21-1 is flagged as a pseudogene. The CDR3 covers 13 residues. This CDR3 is CASKAVNTGELFF. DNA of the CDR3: TGTGCCAGCAAGGCGGTGAACACCGGGGAGCTGTTTTTT.

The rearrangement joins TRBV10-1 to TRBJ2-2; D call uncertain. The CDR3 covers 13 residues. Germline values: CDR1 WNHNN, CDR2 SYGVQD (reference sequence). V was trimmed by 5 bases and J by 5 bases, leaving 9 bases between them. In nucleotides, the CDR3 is TGCGCCAGCAGTAGAAAGGGTACCGGGGAGCTGTTTTTT. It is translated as CASSRKGTGELFF.

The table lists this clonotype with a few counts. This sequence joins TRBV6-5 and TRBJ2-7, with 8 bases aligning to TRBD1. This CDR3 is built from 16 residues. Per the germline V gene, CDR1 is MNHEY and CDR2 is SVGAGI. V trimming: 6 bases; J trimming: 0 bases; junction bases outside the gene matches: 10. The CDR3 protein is CASRSTRTGLSYEQYF. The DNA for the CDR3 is TGTGCCAGCAGAAGCACCAGGACAGGGCTCTCCTACGAGCAGTACTTC.

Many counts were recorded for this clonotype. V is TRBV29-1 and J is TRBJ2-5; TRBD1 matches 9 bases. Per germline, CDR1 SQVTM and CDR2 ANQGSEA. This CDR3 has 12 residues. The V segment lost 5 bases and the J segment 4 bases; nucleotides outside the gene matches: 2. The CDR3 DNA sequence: TGCAGCGTTACGACAGGGGGAGAGACCCAGTACTTC. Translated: CSVTTGGETQYF.

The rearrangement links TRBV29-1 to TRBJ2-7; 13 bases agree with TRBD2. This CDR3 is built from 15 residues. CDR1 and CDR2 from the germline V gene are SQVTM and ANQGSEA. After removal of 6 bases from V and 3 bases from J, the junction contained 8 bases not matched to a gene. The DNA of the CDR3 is TGCAGCGTGAATCCAGGGACTAGCGGGAACTACGAGCAGTACTTC. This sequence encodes CSVNPGTSGNYEQYF.

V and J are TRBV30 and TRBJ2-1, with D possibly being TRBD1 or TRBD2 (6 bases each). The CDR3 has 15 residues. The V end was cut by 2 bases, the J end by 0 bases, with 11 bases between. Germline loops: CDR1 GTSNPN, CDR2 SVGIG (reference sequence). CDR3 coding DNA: TGTGCCTGGAGTAGGGGGGCTAGCTCCTACAATGAGCAGTTCTTC. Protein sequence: CAWSRGASSYNEQFF.

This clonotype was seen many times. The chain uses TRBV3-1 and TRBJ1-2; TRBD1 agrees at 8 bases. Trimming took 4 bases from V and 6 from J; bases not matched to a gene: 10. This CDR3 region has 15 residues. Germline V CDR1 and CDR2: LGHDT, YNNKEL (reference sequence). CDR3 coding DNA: TGTGCCAGCAGCCTTAAGGACAGGGACGGTCATGGCTACACCTTC. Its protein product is CASSLKDRDGHGYTF.